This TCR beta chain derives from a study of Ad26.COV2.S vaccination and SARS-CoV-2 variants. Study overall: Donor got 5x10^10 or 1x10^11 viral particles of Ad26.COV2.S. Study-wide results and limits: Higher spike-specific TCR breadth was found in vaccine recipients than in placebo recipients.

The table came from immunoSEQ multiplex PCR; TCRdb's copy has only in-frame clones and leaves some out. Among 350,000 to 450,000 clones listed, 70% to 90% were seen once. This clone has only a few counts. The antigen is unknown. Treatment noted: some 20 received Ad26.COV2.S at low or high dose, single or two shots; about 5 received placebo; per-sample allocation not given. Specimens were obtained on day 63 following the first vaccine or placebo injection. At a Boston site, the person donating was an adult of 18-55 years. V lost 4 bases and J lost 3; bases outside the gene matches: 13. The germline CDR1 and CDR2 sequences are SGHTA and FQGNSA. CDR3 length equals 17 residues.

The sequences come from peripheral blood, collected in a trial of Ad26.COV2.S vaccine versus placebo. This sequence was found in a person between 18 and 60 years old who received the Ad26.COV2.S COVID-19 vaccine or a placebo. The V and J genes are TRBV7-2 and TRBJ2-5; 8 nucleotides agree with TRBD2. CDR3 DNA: TGTGCCAGCAGCTCCTCCCGTGGGCTAGCGGGTAAAGAGACCCAGTACTTC. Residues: CASSSSRGLAGKETQYF. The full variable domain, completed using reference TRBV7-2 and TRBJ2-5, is GAGVSQSPSNKVTEKGKDVELRCDPISGHTALYWYRQSLGQGLEFLIYFQGNSAPDKSGLPSDRFSAERTGGSVSTLTIQRTQQEDSAVYLCASSSSRGLAGKETQYFGPGTRLLVL.